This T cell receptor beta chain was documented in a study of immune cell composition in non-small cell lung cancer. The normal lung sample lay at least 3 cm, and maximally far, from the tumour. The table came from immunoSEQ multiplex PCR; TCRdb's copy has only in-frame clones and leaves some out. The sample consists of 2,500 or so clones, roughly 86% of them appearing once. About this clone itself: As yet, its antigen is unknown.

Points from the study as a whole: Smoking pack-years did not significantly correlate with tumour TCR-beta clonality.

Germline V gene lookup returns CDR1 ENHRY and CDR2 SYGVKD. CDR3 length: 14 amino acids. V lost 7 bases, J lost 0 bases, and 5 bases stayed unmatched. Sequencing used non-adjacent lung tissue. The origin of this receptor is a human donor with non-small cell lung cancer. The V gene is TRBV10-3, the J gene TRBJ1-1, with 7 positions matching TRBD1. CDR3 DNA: TGTGCCATCAATCAGGGACAGTTGAACACTGAAGCTTTCTTT. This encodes CAINQGQLNTEAFF.